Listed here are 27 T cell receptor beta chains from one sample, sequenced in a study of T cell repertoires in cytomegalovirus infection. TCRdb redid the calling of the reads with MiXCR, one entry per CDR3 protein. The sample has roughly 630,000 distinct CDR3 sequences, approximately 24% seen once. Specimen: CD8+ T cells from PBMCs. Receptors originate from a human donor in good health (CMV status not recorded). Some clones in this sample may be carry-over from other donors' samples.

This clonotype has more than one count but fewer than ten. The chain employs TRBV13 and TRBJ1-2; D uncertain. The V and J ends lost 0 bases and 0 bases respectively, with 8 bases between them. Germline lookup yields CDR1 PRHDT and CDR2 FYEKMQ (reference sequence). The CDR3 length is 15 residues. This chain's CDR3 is CASSLGVSSNYGYTF. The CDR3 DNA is TGTGCCAGCAGCTTAGGGGTCAGCTCTAACTATGGCTACACCTTC.

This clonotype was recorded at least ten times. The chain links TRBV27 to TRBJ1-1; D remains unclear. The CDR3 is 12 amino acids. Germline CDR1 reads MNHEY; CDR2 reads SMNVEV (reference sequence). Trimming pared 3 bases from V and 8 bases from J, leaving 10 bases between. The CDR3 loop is CASSLSGLEAFF. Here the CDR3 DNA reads TGTGCCAGCAGTTTGTCGGGGTTGGAAGCTTTCTTT.

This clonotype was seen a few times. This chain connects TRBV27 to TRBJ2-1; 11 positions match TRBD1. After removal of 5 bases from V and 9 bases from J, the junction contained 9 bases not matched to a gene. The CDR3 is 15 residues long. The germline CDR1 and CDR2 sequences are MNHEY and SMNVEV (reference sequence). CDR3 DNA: TGTGCCAGCAGTGAAGGACAGGGGGCTTTAGGTGAGCAGTTCTTC. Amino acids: CASSEGQGALGEQFF.

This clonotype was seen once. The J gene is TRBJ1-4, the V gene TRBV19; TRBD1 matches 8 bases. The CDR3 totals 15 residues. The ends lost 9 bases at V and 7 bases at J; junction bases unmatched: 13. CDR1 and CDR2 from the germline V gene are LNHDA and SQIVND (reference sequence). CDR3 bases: TGTGCCAGCAAGGACAGGGCGCGGTGGGGTGAAAAACTGTTTTTT. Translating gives CASKDRARWGEKLFF. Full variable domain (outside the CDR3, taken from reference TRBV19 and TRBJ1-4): DGGITQSPKYLFRKEGQNVTLSCEQNLNHDAMYWYRQDPGQGLRLIYYSQIVNDFQKGDIAEGYSVSREKKESFPLTVTSAQKNPTAFYLCASKDRARWGEKLFFGSGTQLSVL.

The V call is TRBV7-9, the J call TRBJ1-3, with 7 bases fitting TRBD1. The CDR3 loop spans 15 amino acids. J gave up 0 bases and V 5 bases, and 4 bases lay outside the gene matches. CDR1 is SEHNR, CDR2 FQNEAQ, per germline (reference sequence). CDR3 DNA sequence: TGTGCCAGCAGCAAGGGACAGTCCTCTGGAAACACCATATATTTT. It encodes CASSKGQSSGNTIYF.

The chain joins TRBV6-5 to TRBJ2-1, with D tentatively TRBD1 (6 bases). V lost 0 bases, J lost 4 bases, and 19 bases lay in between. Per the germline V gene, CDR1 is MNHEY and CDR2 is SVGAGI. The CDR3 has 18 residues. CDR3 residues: CASSYSGQGSYVYNEQFF. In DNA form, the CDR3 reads TGTGCCAGCAGTTACTCCGGCCAGGGGAGCTATGTATACAATGAGCAGTTCTTC.

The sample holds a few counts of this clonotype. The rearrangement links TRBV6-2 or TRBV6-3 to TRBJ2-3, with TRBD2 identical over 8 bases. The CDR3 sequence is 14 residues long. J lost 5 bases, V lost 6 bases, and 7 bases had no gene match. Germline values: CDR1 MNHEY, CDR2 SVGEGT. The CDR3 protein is CASRRGGRIDTQYF. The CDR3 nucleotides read TGTGCCAGCAGACGGGGGGGCCGCATAGATACGCAGTATTTT.

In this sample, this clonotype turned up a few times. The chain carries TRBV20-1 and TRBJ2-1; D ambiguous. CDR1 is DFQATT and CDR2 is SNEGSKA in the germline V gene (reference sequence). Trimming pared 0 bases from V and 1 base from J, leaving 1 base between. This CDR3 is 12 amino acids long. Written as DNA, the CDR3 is TGCAGTGCTAGAGAGTCCTACAATGAGCAGTTCTTC. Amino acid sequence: CSARESYNEQFF.

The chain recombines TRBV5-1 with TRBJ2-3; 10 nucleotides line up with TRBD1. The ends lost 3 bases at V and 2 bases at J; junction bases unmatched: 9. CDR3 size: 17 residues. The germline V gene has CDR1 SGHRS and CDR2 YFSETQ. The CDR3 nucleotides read TGCGCCAGCAGCTCCGGACAGGGGGAAGGTCCCACAGATACGCAGTATTTT. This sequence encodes CASSSGQGEGPTDTQYF.

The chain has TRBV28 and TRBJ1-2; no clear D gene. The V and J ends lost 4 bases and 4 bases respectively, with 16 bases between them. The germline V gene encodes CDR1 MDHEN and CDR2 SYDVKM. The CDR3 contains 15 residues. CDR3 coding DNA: TGTGCCAGCAGTTACGGGTCCCAGATACCCTATGGCTACACCTTC. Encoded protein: CASSYGSQIPYGYTF.

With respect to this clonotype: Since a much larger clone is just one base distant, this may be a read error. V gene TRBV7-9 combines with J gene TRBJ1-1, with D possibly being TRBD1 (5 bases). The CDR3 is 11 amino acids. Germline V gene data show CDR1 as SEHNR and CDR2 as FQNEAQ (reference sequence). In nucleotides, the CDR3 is TGTACCAGCAGCACAGGAGACGAAGCTTTCTTT. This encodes CTSSTGDEAFF.

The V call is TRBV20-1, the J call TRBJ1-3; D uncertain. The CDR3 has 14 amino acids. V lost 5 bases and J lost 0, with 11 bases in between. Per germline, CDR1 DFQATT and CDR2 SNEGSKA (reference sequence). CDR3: CSAARESSGNTIYF. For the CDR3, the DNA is TGCAGTGCTGCACGCGAGAGCTCTGGAAACACCATATATTTT.

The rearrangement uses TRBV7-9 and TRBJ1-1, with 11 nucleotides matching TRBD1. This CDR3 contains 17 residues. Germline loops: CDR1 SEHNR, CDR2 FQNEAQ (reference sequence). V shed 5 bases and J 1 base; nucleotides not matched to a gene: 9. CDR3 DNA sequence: TGTGCCAGCAGCACCTCCGGGACAGGGGGGAGGAACACTGAAGCTTTCTTT. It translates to CASSTSGTGGRNTEAFF.

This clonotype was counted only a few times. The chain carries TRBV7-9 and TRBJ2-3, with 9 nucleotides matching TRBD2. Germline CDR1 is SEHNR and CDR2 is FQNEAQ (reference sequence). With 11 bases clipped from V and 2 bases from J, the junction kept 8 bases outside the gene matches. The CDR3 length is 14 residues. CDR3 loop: CAGGGLAVTDTQYF. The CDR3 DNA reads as TGTGCCGGAGGGGGACTAGCCGTCACAGATACGCAGTATTTT.

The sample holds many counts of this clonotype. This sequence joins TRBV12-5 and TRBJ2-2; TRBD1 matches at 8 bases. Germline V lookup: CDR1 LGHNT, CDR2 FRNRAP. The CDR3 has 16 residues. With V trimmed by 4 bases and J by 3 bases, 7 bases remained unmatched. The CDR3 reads CASGYLTGVDTGELFF. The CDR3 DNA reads TGTGCTAGTGGTTACTTGACAGGGGTCGACACCGGGGAGCTGTTTTTT.

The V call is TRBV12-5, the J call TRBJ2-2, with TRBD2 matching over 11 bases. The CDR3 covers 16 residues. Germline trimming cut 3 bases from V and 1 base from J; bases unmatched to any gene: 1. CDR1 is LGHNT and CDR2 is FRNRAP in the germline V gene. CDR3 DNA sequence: TGTGCTAGTGGTTTCACTAGCGGGGGGAACACCGGGGAGCTGTTTTTT. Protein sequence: CASGFTSGGNTGELFF.

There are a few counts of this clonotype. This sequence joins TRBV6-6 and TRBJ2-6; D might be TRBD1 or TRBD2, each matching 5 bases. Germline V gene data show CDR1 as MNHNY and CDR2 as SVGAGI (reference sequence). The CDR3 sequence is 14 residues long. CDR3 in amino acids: CVRDLHFGANVLTF. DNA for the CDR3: TGTGTCAGGGACCTTCACTTTGGGGCCAACGTCCTGACTTTC.

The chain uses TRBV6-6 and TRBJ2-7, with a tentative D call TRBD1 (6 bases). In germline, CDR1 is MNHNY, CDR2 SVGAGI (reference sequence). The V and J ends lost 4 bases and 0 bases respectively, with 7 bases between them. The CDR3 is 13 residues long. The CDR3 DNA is TGTGCCAGCAGTTGGACAGACTCCTACGAGCAGTACTTC. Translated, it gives CASSWTDSYEQYF.

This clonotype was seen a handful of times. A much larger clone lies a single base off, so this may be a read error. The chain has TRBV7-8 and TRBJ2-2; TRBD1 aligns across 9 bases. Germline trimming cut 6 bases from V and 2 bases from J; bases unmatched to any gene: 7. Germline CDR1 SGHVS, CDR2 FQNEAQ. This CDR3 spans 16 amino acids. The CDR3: CASSSSGQGNTGELFF. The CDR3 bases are TGTGCCAGCAGTTCATCGGGACAGGGAAACACCGGGGAGCTGTTTTTT.

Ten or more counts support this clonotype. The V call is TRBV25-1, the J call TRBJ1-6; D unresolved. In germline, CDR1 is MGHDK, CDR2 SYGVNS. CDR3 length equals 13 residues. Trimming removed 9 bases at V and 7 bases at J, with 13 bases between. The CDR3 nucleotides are TGTGCCAGTGGTCGGAAAGGGAATTCACCCCTCCACTTT. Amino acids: CASGRKGNSPLHF.

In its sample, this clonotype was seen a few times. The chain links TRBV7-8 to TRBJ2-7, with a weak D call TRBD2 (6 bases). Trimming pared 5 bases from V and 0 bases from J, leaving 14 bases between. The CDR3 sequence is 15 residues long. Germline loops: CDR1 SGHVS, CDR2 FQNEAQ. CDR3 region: CASSREEGSSYEQYF. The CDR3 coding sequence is TGTGCCAGCAGCCGCGAGGAGGGTAGCTCCTACGAGCAGTACTTC.

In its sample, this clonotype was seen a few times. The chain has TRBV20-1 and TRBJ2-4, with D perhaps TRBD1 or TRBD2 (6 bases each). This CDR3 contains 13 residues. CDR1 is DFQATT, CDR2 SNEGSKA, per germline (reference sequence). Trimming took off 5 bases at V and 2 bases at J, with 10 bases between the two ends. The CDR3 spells CSAWGDTKNIQYF. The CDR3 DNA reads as TGCAGTGCTTGGGGGGACACCAAAAACATTCAGTACTTC.

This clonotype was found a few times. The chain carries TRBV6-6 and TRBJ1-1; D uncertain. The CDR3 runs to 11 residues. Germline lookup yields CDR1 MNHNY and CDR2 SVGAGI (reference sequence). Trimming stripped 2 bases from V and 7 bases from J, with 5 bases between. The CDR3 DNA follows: TGTGCCAGCAGTTACGTGTTTGAAGCTTTCTTT. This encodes CASSYVFEAFF.

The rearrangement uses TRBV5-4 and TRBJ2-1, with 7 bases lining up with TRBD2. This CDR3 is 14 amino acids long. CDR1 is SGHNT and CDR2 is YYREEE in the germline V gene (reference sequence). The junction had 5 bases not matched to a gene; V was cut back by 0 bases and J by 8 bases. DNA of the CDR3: TGTGCCAGCAGCTTGGAGACTAGCAGCGATGAGCAGTTCTTC. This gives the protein CASSLETSSDEQFF.

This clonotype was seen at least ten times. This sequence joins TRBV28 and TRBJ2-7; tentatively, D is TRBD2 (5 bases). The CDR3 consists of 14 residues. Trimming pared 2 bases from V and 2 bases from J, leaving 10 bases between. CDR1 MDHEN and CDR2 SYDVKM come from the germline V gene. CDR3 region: CASSLLAVPYEQYV. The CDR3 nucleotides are TGTGCCAGCAGTTTACTAGCCGTTCCCTACGAGCAGTACGTC.

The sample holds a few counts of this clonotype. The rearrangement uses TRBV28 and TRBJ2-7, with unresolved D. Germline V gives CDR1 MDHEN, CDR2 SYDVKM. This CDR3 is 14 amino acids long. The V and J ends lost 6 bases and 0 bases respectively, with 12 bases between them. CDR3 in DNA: TGTGCCAGCAGCTCAAGAAGCAGCTCCTACGAGCAGTACGTC. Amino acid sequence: CASSSRSSSYEQYV.

The CDR3 region has the DNA TGCGCCAGCAGCCAAGAATGGGGGGCGGACACTGAAGCTTTCTTT. It is translated as CASSQEWGADTEAFF. V gene TRBV4-1 combines with J gene TRBJ1-1, with a weak D call TRBD1 (6 bases). In germline, CDR1 is MGHRA, CDR2 YSYEKL. This CDR3 contains 15 residues. Trimming stripped 0 bases from V and 3 bases from J, with 11 bases between.